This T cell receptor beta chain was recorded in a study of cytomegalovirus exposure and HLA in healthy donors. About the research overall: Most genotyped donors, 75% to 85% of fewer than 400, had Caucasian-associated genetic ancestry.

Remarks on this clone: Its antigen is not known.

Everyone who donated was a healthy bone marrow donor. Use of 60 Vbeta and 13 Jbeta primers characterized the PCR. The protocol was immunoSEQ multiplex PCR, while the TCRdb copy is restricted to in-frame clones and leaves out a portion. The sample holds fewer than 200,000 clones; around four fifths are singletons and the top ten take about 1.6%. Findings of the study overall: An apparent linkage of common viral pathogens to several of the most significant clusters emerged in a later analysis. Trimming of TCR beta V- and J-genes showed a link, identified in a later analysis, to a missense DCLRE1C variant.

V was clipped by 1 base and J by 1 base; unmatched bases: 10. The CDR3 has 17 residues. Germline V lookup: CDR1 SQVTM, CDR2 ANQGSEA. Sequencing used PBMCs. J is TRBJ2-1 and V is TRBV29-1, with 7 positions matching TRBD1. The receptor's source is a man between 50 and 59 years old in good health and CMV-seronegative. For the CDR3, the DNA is TGCAGCGTTGAAGCGAGGGGGTGGGACAGTTCCTACAATGAGCAGTTCTTC. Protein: CSVEARGWDSSYNEQFF.